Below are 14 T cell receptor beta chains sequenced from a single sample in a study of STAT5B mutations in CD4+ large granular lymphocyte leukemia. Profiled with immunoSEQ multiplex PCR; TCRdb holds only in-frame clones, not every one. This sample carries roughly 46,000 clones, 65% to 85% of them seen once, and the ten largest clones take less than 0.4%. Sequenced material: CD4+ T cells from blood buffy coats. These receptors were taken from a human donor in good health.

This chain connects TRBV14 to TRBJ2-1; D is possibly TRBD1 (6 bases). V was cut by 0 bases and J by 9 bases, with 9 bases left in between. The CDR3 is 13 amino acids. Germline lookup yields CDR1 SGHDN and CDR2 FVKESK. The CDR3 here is CASSQERGGEQFF. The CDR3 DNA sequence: TGTGCCAGCAGCCAAGAAAGAGGGGGTGAGCAGTTCTTC.

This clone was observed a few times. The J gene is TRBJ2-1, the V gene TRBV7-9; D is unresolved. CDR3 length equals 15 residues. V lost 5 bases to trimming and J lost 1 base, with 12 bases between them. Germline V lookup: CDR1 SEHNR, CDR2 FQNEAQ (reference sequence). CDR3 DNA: TGTGCCAGCAGCCGTCGGACCGTTTCCTACAATGAGCAGTTCTTC. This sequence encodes CASSRRTVSYNEQFF.

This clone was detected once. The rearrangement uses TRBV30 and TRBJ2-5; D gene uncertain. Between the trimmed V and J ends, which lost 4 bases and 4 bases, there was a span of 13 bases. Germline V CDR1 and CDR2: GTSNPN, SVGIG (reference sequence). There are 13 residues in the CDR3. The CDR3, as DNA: TGTGCCTGGACCGGGCCAGCCCGAGAGACCCAGTACTTC. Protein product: CAWTGPARETQYF.

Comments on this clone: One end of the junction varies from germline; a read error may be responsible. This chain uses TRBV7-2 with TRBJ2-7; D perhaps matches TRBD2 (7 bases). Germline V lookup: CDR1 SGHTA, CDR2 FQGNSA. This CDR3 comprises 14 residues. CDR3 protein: CASTLGGETDEQYF. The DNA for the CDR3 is TGTGCCAGCACCTTAGGGGGGGAGACCGACGAGCAGTACTTC.

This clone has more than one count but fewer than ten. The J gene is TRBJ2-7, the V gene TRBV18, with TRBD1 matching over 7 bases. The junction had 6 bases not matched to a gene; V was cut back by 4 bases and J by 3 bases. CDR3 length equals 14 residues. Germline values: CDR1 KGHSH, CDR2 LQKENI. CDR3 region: CASSLNRGDYEQYF. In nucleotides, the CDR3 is TGTGCCAGCTCACTGAACAGGGGTGACTACGAGCAGTACTTC.

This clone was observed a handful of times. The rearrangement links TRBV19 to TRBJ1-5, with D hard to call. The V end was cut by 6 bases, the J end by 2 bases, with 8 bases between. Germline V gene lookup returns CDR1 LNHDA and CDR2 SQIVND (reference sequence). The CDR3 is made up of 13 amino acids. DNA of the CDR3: TGTGCCAGTAGGGATATGGGCAATCAGCCCCAGCATTTT. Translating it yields CASRDMGNQPQHF.

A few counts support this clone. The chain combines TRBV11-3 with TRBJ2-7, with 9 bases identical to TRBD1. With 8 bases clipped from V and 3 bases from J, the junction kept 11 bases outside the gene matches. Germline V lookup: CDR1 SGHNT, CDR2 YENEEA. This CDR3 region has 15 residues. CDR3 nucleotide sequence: TGTGCCAGCCAGCTGCTAGGGACAGGGTTCTACGAGCAGTACTTC. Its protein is CASQLLGTGFYEQYF. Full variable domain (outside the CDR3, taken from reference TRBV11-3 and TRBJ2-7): EAGVVQSPRYKIIEKKQPVAFWCNPISGHNTLYWYLQNLGQGPELLIRYENEEAVDDSQLPKDRFSAERLKGVDSTLKIQPAELGDSAVYLCASQLLGTGFYEQYFGPGTRLTVT.

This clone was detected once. CDR3 DNA sequence: TGTGCCTCGGGACTAGACTACGAGCAGTACTTC. As protein: CASGLDYEQYF. The rearrangement joins TRBV2 to TRBJ2-5; 8 bases map to TRBD2. The DNA matches TRBJ2-7 better at its end, which makes the J call doubtful. Germline CDR1 SNHLY, CDR2 FYNNEI. The CDR3 consists of 11 residues.

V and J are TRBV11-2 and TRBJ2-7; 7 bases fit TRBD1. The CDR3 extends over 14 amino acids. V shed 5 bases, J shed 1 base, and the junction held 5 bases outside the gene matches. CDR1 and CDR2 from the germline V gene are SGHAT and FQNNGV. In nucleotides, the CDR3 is TGTGCCAGCAGCCCGGGACAGATGTCCTACGAGCAGTACTTC. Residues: CASSPGQMSYEQYF.

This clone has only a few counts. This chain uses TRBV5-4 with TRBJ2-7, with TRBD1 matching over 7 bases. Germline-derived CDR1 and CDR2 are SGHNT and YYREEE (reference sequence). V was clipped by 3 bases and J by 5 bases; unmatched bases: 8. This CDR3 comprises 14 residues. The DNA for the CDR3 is TGTGCCAGCAGCTCAAGACAGGGTGTCGACGAGCAGTACTTC. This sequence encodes CASSSRQGVDEQYF.

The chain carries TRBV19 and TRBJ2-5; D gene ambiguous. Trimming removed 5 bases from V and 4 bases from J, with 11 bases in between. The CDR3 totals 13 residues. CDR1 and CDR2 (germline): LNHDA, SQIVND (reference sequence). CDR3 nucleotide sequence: TGTGCCAGTAGTTGGCAATATGGAGAGACCCAGTACTTC. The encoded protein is CASSWQYGETQYF.

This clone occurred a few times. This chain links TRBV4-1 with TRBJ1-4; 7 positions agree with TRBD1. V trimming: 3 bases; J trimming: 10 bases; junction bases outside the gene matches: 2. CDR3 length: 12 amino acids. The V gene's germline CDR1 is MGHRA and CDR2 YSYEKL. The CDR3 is CASSHRDRKLFF. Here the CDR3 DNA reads TGCGCCAGCAGCCATCGGGACAGAAAACTGTTTTTT.

CDR3 nucleotides: TGTGCCAGCAGTCCTGGGACCCAAGAGACCCAGTACTTC. It is translated as CASSPGTQETQYF. V usage is TRBV6-5 and J usage is TRBJ2-5; D possibly uses TRBD1 or TRBD2 (5 bases each). CDR1 is MNHEY and CDR2 is SVGAGI in the germline V gene. The CDR3 runs 13 residues. The V end was cut by 5 bases, the J end by 1 base, with 8 bases between.

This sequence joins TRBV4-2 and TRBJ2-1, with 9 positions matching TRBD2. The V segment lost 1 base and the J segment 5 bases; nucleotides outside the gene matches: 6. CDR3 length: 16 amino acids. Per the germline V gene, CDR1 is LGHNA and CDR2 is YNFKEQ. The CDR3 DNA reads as TGTGCCAGCAGCCAAGGGCTGACTAGCGGCCACAATGAGCAGTTCTTC. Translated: CASSQGLTSGHNEQFF.